The text below deals with one T cell receptor (beta chain). The sample belongs to a study of blood T cells in healthy people across ages. A second about 7 to 12 cycle PCR used barcoded and J-beta primers. A template-switch adaptor that had 12 random nucleotides put a tag on each cDNA molecule. In TCRdb, the 5' RACE reads were re-called with MiXCR into one record per CDR3 protein. The table includes roughly 500,000 distinct CDR3 sequences, 25% to 30% detected once. Caucasian individuals from Russia who were healthy and aged about 6 to 95 acted as donors. CDR3 length: 16 residues. In germline, CDR1 is MDHEN, CDR2 SYDVKM. With 2 bases removed from V and 3 bases from J, the gap between germline ends came to 17 bases.

Sequenced: blood. The clonotype comes from a woman in her sixties or seventies in good health. V and J are TRBV28 and TRBJ2-7; a possible D gene is TRBD1 (6 bases). The CDR3 DNA reads as TGTGCCAGCAGTTTAGGATTTGGGGGCCTGAACTACGAGCAGTACTTC. This sequence encodes CASSLGFGGLNYEQYF.